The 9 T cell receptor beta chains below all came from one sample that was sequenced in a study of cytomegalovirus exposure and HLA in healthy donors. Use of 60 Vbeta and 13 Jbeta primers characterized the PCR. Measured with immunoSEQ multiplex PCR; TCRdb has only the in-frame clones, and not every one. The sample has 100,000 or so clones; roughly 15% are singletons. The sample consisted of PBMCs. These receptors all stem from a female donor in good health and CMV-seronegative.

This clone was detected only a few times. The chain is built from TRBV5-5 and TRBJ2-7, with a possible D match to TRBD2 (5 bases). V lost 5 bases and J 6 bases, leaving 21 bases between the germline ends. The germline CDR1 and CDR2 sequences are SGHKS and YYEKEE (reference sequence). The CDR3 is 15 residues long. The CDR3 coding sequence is TGTGCCAGCAGACTAGGGCAGCCCTCTGCTACCGAGCAGTACTTC. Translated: CASRLGQPSATEQYF. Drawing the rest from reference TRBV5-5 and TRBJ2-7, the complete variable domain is DAGVTQSPTHLIKTRGQQVTLRCSPISGHKSVSWYQQVLGQGPQFIFQYYEKEERGRGNFPDRFSARQFPNYSSELNVNALLLGDSALYLCASRLGQPSATEQYFGPGTRLTVT.

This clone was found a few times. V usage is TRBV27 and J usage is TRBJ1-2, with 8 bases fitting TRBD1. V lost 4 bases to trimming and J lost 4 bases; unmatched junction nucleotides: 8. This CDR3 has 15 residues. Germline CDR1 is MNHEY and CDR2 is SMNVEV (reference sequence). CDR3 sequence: CASSSRTGISYGYTF. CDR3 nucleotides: TGTGCCAGCAGTTCGAGGACAGGGATCTCCTATGGCTACACCTTC.

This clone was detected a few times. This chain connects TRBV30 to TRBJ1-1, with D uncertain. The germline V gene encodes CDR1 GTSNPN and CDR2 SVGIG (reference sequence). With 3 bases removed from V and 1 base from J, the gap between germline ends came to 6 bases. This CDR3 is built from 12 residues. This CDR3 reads CAWSRQNTEAFF. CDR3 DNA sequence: TGTGCCTGGAGCAGACAGAACACTGAAGCTTTCTTT.

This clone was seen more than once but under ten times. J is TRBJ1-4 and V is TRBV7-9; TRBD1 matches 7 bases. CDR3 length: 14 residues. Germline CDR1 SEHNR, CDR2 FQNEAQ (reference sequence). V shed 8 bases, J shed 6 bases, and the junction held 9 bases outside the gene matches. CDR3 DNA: TGTGCCAGCGGGACGACAGGGTGGGATGAAAAACTGTTTTTT. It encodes CASGTTGWDEKLFF.

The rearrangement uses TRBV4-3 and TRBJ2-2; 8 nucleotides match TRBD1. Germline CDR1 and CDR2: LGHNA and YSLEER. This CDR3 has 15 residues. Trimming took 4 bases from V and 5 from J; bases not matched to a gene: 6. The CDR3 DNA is TGCGCCAGCAGCCGAGGACAGGGTTGGACCGGGGAGCTGTTTTTT. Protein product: CASSRGQGWTGELFF.

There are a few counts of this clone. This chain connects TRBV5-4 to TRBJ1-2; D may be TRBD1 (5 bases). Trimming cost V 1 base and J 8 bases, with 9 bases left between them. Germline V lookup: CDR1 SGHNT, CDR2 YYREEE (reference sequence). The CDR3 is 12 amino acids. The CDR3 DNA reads TGTGCCAGCAGCTTGTCGGGGGACGGCTACACCTTC. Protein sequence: CASSLSGDGYTF.

This chain's CDR3 is CASSPRGSGNTIYF. Here the CDR3 DNA reads TGTGCCAGCAGTCCCCGGGGCTCTGGAAACACCATATATTTT. This chain joins TRBV27 and TRBJ1-3; D gene uncertain. Germline lookup yields CDR1 MNHEY and CDR2 SMNVEV (reference sequence). CDR3 size: 14 residues. V was shortened by 5 bases and J by 0 bases, with 8 bases between the two germline ends.

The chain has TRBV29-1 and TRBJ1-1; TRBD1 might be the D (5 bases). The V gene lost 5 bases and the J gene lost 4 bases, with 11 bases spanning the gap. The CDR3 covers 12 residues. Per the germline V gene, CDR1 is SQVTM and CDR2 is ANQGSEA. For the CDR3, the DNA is TGCAGCGTTAACCGGGGGACCACTGAAGCTTTCTTT. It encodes CSVNRGTTEAFF.

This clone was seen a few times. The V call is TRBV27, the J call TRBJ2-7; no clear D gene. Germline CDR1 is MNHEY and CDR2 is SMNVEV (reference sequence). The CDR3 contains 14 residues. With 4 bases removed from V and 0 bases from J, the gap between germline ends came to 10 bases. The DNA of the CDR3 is TGTGCCAGCAGTTCAAGCGTAAGCTCCTACGAGCAGTACTTC. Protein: CASSSSVSSYEQYF.